This T cell receptor (beta chain) was profiled in a study of T-cell reconstitution after alpha-beta-depleted transplantation in children. As concerns this clonotype: Its antigen is unknown.

The study's findings and limits: Reported findings indicate that, about two months after transplant, alpha-beta T cells came from several hundred expanded clones, which were derived from non-depleted graft cells. Newly produced T cells mostly provided counts and TCRbeta diversity after one year, as hyperexpanded clones declined. Diversity of TCRbeta at day 60 was high in some patients, arising from surviving recipient T cells and thymic progenitors.

V lost 4 bases to trimming and J lost 2 bases; unmatched junction nucleotides: 5. The CDR3 has 16 residues. Germline-derived CDR1 and CDR2 are KGHSH and LQKENI. Unique molecular identifiers featured in how the TCRbeta library was prepared. TCRdb recomputed calls from the PCR reads with MiXCR, one row per CDR3 protein. The sample lists about 980,000 distinct CDR3 sequences, roughly 31% occurring once. The sequence was collected from a boy in the first two years of life who had a stem cell transplant for SCID, so the T cells may come from the graft donor. The chain uses TRBV18 and TRBJ2-6; TRBD1 aligns across 7 bases. The sequences come from PBMCs, mostly from graft donor cells, collected 360 days after TCRalphabeta/CD19-depleted stem cell transplant. Here the CDR3 reads CASSLLTGAGANVLTF. CDR3 DNA sequence: TGTGCCAGCTCACTCCTAACAGGGGCTGGGGCCAACGTCCTGACTTTC. Full variable domain (rest looked up from reference TRBV18 and TRBJ2-6): NAGVMQNPRHLVRRRGQEARLRCSPMKGHSHVYWYRQLPEEGLKFMVYLQKENIIDESGMPKERFSAEFPKEGPSILRIQQVVRGDSAAYFCASSLLTGAGANVLTFGAGSRLTVL.